This T cell receptor beta chain was observed in a study of neurological immune-mediated disorders. Each CDR3 protein is one row after TCRdb ran MiXCR on the 5' RACE reads. The data hold roughly 71,000 distinct CDR3 sequences, with around 4.2% observed a single time. V was cut by 8 bases and J by 2 bases, with 12 bases left in between. This CDR3 contains 12 residues. Germline V CDR1 and CDR2: SQVTM, ANQGSEA. This clonotype was found many times. The antigen remains unidentified. Overall study results and limits: HTLV-1-associated myelopathy showed the most TCR clonal expansion; multiple sclerosis the least, below healthy controls.

Sequencing used PBMCs. The sequence derives from a man aged 25-45 years with multiple sclerosis. The J gene is TRBJ1-2, the V gene TRBV29-1; D might be TRBD1 (6 bases). CDR3 protein: CSLLTGNYGYTF. CDR3 in DNA: TGCAGCTTATTAACAGGGAACTATGGCTACACCTTC.